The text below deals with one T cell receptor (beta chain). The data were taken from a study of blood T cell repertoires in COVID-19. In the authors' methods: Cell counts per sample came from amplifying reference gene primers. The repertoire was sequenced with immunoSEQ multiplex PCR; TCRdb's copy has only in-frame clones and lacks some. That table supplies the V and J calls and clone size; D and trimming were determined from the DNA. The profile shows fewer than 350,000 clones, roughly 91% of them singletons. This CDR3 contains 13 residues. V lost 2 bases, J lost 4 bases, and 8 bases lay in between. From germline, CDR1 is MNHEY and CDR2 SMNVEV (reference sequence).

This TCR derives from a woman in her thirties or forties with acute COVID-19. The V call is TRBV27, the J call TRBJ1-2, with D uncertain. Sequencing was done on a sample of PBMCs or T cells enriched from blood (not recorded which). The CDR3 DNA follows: TGTGCCAGCAGTTTACGTTACGGCTATGGCTACACCTTC. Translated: CASSLRYGYGYTF.